Reported below is one T cell receptor (beta chain). Only in-frame clones appear in the TCRdb table, and some are missing; sequencing was by immunoSEQ multiplex PCR. Of 45,000 to 50,000 clones listed, around nine tenths are singletons. The source of the sample is a study of T cell changes during pregnancy in multiple sclerosis. Germline lookup yields CDR1 SGHRS and CDR2 YFSETQ. V gave up 1 base and J gave up 4 bases, with 8 bases separating them. The CDR3 totals 13 residues. V usage is TRBV5-1 and J usage is TRBJ1-1; D unresolved. The source is a female donor in good health, enrolled as a control in a pregnancy study. The sequences come from CD4+ T cells from peripheral blood mononuclear cells, collected in the second trimester of pregnancy. CDR3 nucleotide sequence: TGCGCCAGCAGCTTGTCGGAGGCCACTGAAGCTTTCTTT. This sequence encodes CASSLSEATEAFF.